One and the same sample provided the 9 T cell receptor beta chains below, sequenced in a study of T cells expressing NK-cell markers. TCRdb reprocessed the 5' RACE reads and keeps a single row for each CDR3 protein, giving no DNA. The listing records roughly 380,000 distinct CDR3 sequences. Input material: blood T cells: a sorted CD56 or NKG2C T cell subset, CD4+ or CD8+ T cells, or bulk PBMC T cells (not recorded which). The receptor source for this set is a man aged 18-75 years in good health.

The rearrangement uses TRBV12-3 or TRBV12-4 and TRBJ1-1; the D call from TCRdb, TRBD1, cannot be confirmed without DNA. The CDR3 consists of 15 residues. CDR3 region: CASSPRQGMNTEAFF.

This sequence joins TRBV20-1 and TRBJ1-5; TCRdb selects TRBD1, and the lack of DNA leaves this call unchecked. CDR1 DFQATT and CDR2 SNEGSKA come from the germline V gene (reference sequence). The CDR3 covers 16 residues. The CDR3 here is CSARDPRQGEGQPQHF.

The V call is TRBV20-1, the J call TRBJ2-3; the D call of TRBD1 rests on TCRdb alone, since no DNA is present to check it. Germline V gene sequence: CDR1 DFQATT, CDR2 SNEGSKA (reference sequence). This CDR3 spans 14 amino acids. CDR3: CSARDPRGTDTQYF.

The chain links TRBV12-3 or TRBV12-4 to TRBJ2-3; there is no DNA to check the TCRdb D call of TRBD1. The CDR3 is 13 residues long. The CDR3 region is CASGGRGTDTQYF.

V gene TRBV12-3 or TRBV12-4 combines with J gene TRBJ2-1; there is no DNA to check the TCRdb D call of TRBD1. This CDR3 region has 16 residues. This CDR3 reads CASSPQGALGHNEQFF.

V and J are TRBV20-1 and TRBJ2-7; TCRdb reports TRBD2, a call that lacks DNA to check it against. Germline CDR1 DFQATT, CDR2 SNEGSKA (reference sequence). There are 14 residues in the CDR3. The chain's CDR3 is CSAPQPGLVSEQYF.

This sequence joins TRBV20-1 and TRBJ2-7. This CDR3 has 15 amino acids. Germline V lookup: CDR1 DFQATT, CDR2 SNEGSKA (reference sequence). This chain's CDR3 is CSASHTPTSSYEQYF.

The V and J genes are TRBV7-2 and TRBJ2-2; TCRdb lists TRBD2, though no DNA is available to test this call. Looked up from germline, CDR1 is SGHTA and CDR2 is FQGNSA. The CDR3 sequence is 18 residues long. CDR3 sequence reads: CASSLAVWRGGRTGELFF.

The chain is built from TRBV12-3 or TRBV12-4 and TRBJ2-3; TCRdb selects TRBD1, and the lack of DNA leaves this call unchecked. This CDR3 is 16 amino acids long. CDR3 loop: CASSFEVGGGTDTQYF.